The clone carrying this T cell receptor beta chain occurred many times. TCRdb used MiXCR to reprocess the RT-PCR reads, holding one entry per CDR3 protein. The table shows about 700,000 distinct CDR3 sequences, with 13% to 15% occurring only once. This clonotype originated in a female donor in good health, serving as a healthy control. The source material was memory CD4+ T cells from blood.

CDR3 loop: CASSLDAVYNEQFF. In DNA form, the CDR3 reads TGTGCCAGCAGCTTGGATGCAGTTTACAATGAGCAGTTCTTC. The rearrangement uses TRBV5-5 and TRBJ2-1; D not resolved. The CDR3 loop spans 14 amino acids. The V and J ends lost 0 bases and 4 bases respectively, with 8 bases between them. Germline CDR1 and CDR2: SGHKS and YYEKEE (reference sequence). Based on the CDR3 plus reference TRBV5-5 and TRBJ2-1, the full variable domain is DAGVTQSPTHLIKTRGQQVTLRCSPISGHKSVSWYQQVLGQGPQFIFQYYEKEERGRGNFPDRFSARQFPNYSSELNVNALLLGDSALYLCASSLDAVYNEQFFGPGTRLTVL.